This T cell receptor (beta chain) was sequenced during a study of T-cell reconstitution after alpha-beta-depleted transplantation in children. General study findings and limits: From surviving recipient T cells and thymic progenitors came the high day-60 TCRbeta diversity observed in some patients. Reported findings indicate that, about two months after transplant, alpha-beta T cells came from several hundred expanded clones, which were derived from non-depleted graft cells. Counts and diversity of T cells one year after transplant came mostly from newly produced T cells.

A word on this clonotype: The antigen is undetermined.

The germline gives CDR1 SGHRS, CDR2 YFSETQ. V lost 1 base, J lost 2 bases, and 4 bases stayed unmatched. The CDR3 loop spans 17 amino acids. The library targeted TCRbeta and was prepared with unique molecular identifiers. TCRdb re-called the PCR reads through MiXCR, storing one row per CDR3 protein. The table has about 250,000 distinct CDR3 sequences, under 30% seen once. The origin of this receptor is a female patient aged 2-10 years who had a stem cell transplant for congenital amegakaryocytic thrombocytopenia, so the T cells may come from the graft donor. The V and J genes are TRBV5-1 and TRBJ2-2, with 11 bases matching TRBD2. The sequences come from PBMCs, mostly from graft donor cells, collected 360 days after TCRalphabeta/CD19-depleted stem cell transplant. This chain's CDR3 is CASSLLAGGPNTGELFF. The CDR3 DNA is TGCGCCAGCAGCTTGCTAGCGGGAGGACCTAACACCGGGGAGCTGTTTTTT.